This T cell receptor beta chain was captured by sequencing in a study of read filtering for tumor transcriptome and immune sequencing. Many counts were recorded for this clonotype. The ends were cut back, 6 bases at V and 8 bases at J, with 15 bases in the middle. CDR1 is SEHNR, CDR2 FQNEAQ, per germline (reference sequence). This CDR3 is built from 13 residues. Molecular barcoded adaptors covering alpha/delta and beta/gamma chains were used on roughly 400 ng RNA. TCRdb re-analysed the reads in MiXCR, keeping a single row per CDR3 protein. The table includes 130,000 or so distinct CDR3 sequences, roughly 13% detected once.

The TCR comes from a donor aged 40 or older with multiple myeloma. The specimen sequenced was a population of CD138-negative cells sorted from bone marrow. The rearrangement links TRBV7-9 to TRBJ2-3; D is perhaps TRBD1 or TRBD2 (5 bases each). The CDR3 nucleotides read TGTGCCAGCAGTCCCGGGGCCCCGGGTACGCAGTATTTT. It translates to CASSPGAPGTQYF.